Presented here are 31 T cell receptor beta chains from one specimen sequenced in a study. TCRdb re-called the RT-PCR reads through MiXCR, storing one row per CDR3 protein. The sample has about 700,000 distinct CDR3 sequences, 11% to 15% seen once. Sequenced sample: memory CD4+ T cells from blood. These receptors were obtained from a female donor in good health, serving as a healthy control.

Only a few counts were recorded for this clonotype. The J gene is TRBJ1-1, the V gene TRBV12-3 or TRBV12-4; D is uncertain. V dropped 1 base and J dropped 8 bases, with 14 bases sitting between them. The CDR3 has 14 amino acids. CDR3 amino acids: CASSLESGLSEAFF. CDR3 DNA: TGTGCCAGCAGTTTAGAATCAGGCCTCAGCGAAGCTTTCTTT.

This clonotype was detected many times. This chain joins TRBV5-1 and TRBJ2-7; tentatively, D is TRBD1 or TRBD2 (5 bases each). Germline CDR1 reads SGHRS; CDR2 reads YFSETQ. V was trimmed by 1 base and J by 0 bases, leaving 8 bases between them. The CDR3 has 14 amino acids. The CDR3 DNA reads as TGCGCCAGCAGCTTGCCAGGGAGCTCCTACGAGCAGTACTTC. This codes for CASSLPGSSYEQYF.

This clonotype was recorded many times. This chain connects TRBV27 to TRBJ1-4, with 8 bases lining up with TRBD1. Germline lookup yields CDR1 MNHEY and CDR2 SMNVEV (reference sequence). The CDR3 extends over 13 amino acids. V dropped 9 bases and J dropped 8; count of bases not matched to a gene: 8. CDR3 amino acids: CASWTGRGEKLFF. For the CDR3, the DNA is TGTGCCAGTTGGACAGGGAGGGGCGAAAAACTGTTTTTT.

The chain combines TRBV30 with TRBJ2-2, with D hard to call. The V end lost 0 bases, the J end lost 7 bases, and 15 bases lay between the germline ends. The germline V gene has CDR1 GTSNPN and CDR2 SVGIG (reference sequence). The CDR3 has 15 amino acids. CDR3 sequence reads: CAWSVRFQLDGELFF. The CDR3 DNA is TGTGCCTGGAGTGTACGGTTTCAGCTCGACGGGGAGCTGTTTTTT.

This clonotype occurred a few times. The CDR3 is CASSEGTTRITGELFF. The CDR3 bases are TGTGCCAGCAGCGAAGGGACTACCAGGATCACCGGGGAGCTGTTTTTT. This chain joins TRBV9 and TRBJ2-2; 7 bases agree with TRBD2. V was clipped by 3 bases and J by 4 bases; unmatched bases: 9. CDR1 SGDLS and CDR2 YYNGEE come from the germline V gene. This CDR3 is 16 amino acids long.

The gene calls are TRBV20-1 and TRBJ1-2; unclear D gene. This CDR3 is built from 13 residues. Germline CDR1 DFQATT, CDR2 SNEGSKA (reference sequence). V lost 0 bases and J lost 5, with 10 bases in between. CDR3 sequence: CSARDPRPYGYTF. The CDR3 nucleotides read TGCAGTGCTAGAGATCCACGGCCGTATGGCTACACCTTC.

J is TRBJ1-1 and V is TRBV2; 8 nucleotides align to TRBD1. The CDR3 length is 14 residues. Losses at the gene ends were 5 bases for V and 5 bases for J; bases not matched to a gene: 7. Germline assignment: CDR1 SNHLY and CDR2 FYNNEI. CDR3 region: CASSKDREGTEAFF. For the CDR3, the DNA is TGTGCCAGCAGTAAGGACAGGGAAGGGACTGAAGCTTTCTTT. The full variable domain, its missing parts supplied by reference TRBV2 and TRBJ1-1, is EPEVTQTPSHQVTQMGQEVILRCVPISNHLYFYWYRQILGQKVEFLVSFYNNEISEKSEIFDDQFSVERPDGSNFTLKIRSTKLEDSAMYFCASSKDREGTEAFFGQGTRLTVV.

The CDR3 protein is CASSLGGAAYGYTF. The CDR3 DNA is TGTGCCAGCAGCCTTGGGGGAGCGGCCTATGGCTACACCTTC. This rearrangement joins TRBV28 to TRBJ1-2; D is perhaps TRBD1 (5 bases). The germline V gene has CDR1 MDHEN and CDR2 SYDVKM. Trimming removed 6 bases at V and 4 bases at J, with 15 bases between. The CDR3 consists of 14 residues.

In this sample, this clonotype turned up many times. The CDR3 protein is CASRTAAVHEQYF. The CDR3 DNA reads TGTGCCAGCAGGACGGCGGCAGTACACGAGCAGTACTTC. The V and J genes are TRBV6-6 and TRBJ2-7; no clear D gene. CDR1 is MNHNY and CDR2 is SVGAGI in the germline V gene (reference sequence). The CDR3 extends over 13 amino acids. The V gene lost 6 bases and the J gene lost 5 bases, with 14 bases spanning the gap.

This clonotype appeared a few times. The chain couples TRBV7-8 to TRBJ2-5; D gene ambiguous. The germline gives CDR1 SGHVS, CDR2 FQNEAQ. The V end was cut by 2 bases, the J end by 4 bases, with 8 bases between. The CDR3 runs 13 residues. The CDR3 nucleotides read TGTGCCAGCAGCTTAAACGCGAGAGAGACCCAGTACTTC. It is translated as CASSLNARETQYF.

The chain combines TRBV24-1 with TRBJ2-1; D perhaps matches TRBD1 (5 bases). Trimming took off 8 bases at V and 5 bases at J, with 12 bases between the two ends. The CDR3 extends over 13 amino acids. Germline CDR1 and CDR2: KGHDR and SFDVKD. The CDR3 spells CATTKQGDNEQFF. The CDR3 region has the DNA TGTGCCACCACCAAACAAGGGGACAATGAGCAGTTCTTC.

There are many counts of this clonotype. The V and J genes are TRBV4-1 and TRBJ1-6; TRBD1 is a possible D gene (5 bases). V was clipped by 1 base and J by 6 bases, with 13 bases between them. This CDR3 has 16 amino acids. Germline V gene sequence: CDR1 MGHRA, CDR2 YSYEKL. CDR3 region: CASSQGGTGINSPLHF. The CDR3 DNA reads TGCGCCAGCAGCCAAGGAGGGACGGGAATTAATTCACCCCTCCACTTT.

This clonotype showed up just a few times. The rearrangement joins TRBV6-2 or TRBV6-3 to TRBJ2-7, with D tentatively TRBD2 (6 bases). Trimming left V 5 bases short and J 2 bases short, with 10 bases between. The CDR3 has 13 residues. Germline lookup yields CDR1 MNHEY and CDR2 SVGEGT. CDR3 region: CASSPRGTYEQYF. DNA for the CDR3: TGTGCCAGCAGTCCGCGCGGGACCTACGAGCAGTACTTC.

This clonotype was seen more than once but under ten times. This rearrangement joins TRBV5-1 to TRBJ1-6; TRBD1 matches 7 bases. Looked up from germline, CDR1 is SGHRS and CDR2 is YFSETQ. This CDR3 comprises 14 residues. The trim removed 3 bases at V and 8 bases at J, leaving 5 bases unmatched. CDR3 bases: TGCGCCAGCAGCTCGGGACAGAAGGATTCACCCCTCCACTTT. Protein: CASSSGQKDSPLHF.

The chain employs TRBV30 and TRBJ1-5; weak D call: TRBD1 (5 bases). Germline-derived CDR1 and CDR2 are GTSNPN and SVGIG (reference sequence). Trimming shortened V by 0 bases and J by 10 bases, and 10 bases separated the two germline ends. There are 12 residues in the CDR3. CDR3 nucleotides: TGTGCCTGGAGTGTAGAAAGGGACCCCCAGCATTTT. This encodes CAWSVERDPQHF.

The chain combines TRBV28 with TRBJ2-2, with no clear D. CDR1 and CDR2 (germline): MDHEN, SYDVKM. The CDR3 contains 13 residues. Trimming shortened V by 7 bases and J by 7 bases, and 13 bases separated the two germline ends. The CDR3 sequence is CASIPTWGGELFF. Here the CDR3 DNA reads TGTGCCAGCATTCCGACTTGGGGCGGGGAGCTGTTTTTT.

The chain combines TRBV18 with TRBJ1-1; possibly TRBD1 for D (6 bases). V gave up 8 bases and J gave up 1 base, with 20 bases separating them. Germline V lookup: CDR1 KGHSH, CDR2 LQKENI. The CDR3 spans 16 residues. In DNA, the CDR3 is TGTGCCAGCACCGGGCAGGGGTCCTTTGAGAACACTGAAGCTTTCTTT. This encodes CASTGQGSFENTEAFF. The full variable domain, rest sourced from reference TRBV18 and TRBJ1-1, is NAGVMQNPRHLVRRRGQEARLRCSPMKGHSHVYWYRQLPEEGLKFMVYLQKENIIDESGMPKERFSAEFPKEGPSILRIQQVVRGDSAAYFCASTGQGSFENTEAFFGQGTRLTVV.

This chain connects TRBV5-1 to TRBJ2-5; perhaps TRBD1 as D (7 bases). Trimming left V 2 bases short and J 7 bases short, with 18 bases between. The CDR3 extends over 15 amino acids. Germline V gene data show CDR1 as SGHRS and CDR2 as YFSETQ. The CDR3, as DNA: TGCGCCAGCAGCTTACAACAGGGGACTGCAGGGACCCAGTACTTC. Its protein product is CASSLQQGTAGTQYF.

The chain carries TRBV5-4 and TRBJ2-1; D may match TRBD1 or TRBD2 (5 bases each). The V gene's germline CDR1 is SGHNT and CDR2 YYREEE (reference sequence). Between the trimmed V and J ends, which lost 5 bases and 0 bases, there was a span of 15 bases. The CDR3 is 16 residues long. The CDR3 here is CASRLRSGSSYNEQFF. In nucleotides, the CDR3 is TGTGCCAGCAGGTTGCGCTCAGGGAGCTCCTACAATGAGCAGTTCTTC. The full variable domain, its missing parts supplied by reference TRBV5-4 and TRBJ2-1, is ETGVTQSPTHLIKTRGQQVTLRCSSQSGHNTVSWYQQALGQGPQFIFQYYREEENGRGNFPPRFSGLQFPNYSSELNVNALELDDSALYLCASRLRSGSSYNEQFFGPGTRLTVL.

This clonotype has just a few counts. The chain is built from TRBV20-1 and TRBJ1-5, with 9 bases lining up with TRBD1. Germline CDR1 is DFQATT and CDR2 is SNEGSKA (reference sequence). Trimming took 6 bases from V and 6 from J; bases not matched to a gene: 6. This CDR3 is built from 13 residues. The CDR3 is CSATGQGFQPQHF. CDR3 coding DNA: TGCAGTGCAACAGGACAGGGGTTTCAGCCCCAGCATTTT.

This clonotype was seen a single time. This chain links TRBV5-5 with TRBJ1-2; D remains ambiguous. The germline V gene has CDR1 SGHKS and CDR2 YYEKEE (reference sequence). The V end was cut by 0 bases, the J end by 6 bases, with 18 bases between. This CDR3 contains 16 residues. CDR3 coding DNA: TGTGCCAGCAGCTTGGACCCCACTCTCAGGATAAATGGCTACACCTTC. Translation: CASSLDPTLRINGYTF. The full variable domain, its missing parts supplied by reference TRBV5-5 and TRBJ1-2, is DAGVTQSPTHLIKTRGQQVTLRCSPISGHKSVSWYQQVLGQGPQFIFQYYEKEERGRGNFPDRFSARQFPNYSSELNVNALLLGDSALYLCASSLDPTLRINGYTFGSGTRLTVV.

This clonotype has more than one count but fewer than ten. The V call is TRBV9, the J call TRBJ2-7; D unresolved. Trimming left V 2 bases short and J 12 bases short, with 24 bases between. This CDR3 spans 15 amino acids. CDR1 SGDLS and CDR2 YYNGEE come from the germline V gene. CDR3 in amino acids: CASSVGQDVALPRYF. Here the CDR3 DNA reads TGTGCCAGCAGCGTGGGTCAGGACGTGGCCCTCCCAAGGTACTTC.

In its sample, this clonotype was seen many times. This chain connects TRBV29-1 to TRBJ2-5; possible D gene TRBD2, 6 bases. Germline CDR1 is SQVTM and CDR2 is ANQGSEA. This CDR3 contains 13 residues. V was clipped by 6 bases and J by 5 bases, with 16 bases between them. CDR3 loop: CSVSELAWETQYF. In DNA, the CDR3 is TGCAGCGTCTCAGAACTAGCTTGGGAGACCCAGTACTTC.

This clonotype appeared many times. The V and J genes are TRBV7-9 and TRBJ2-7, with D perhaps given as TRBD1 or TRBD2 (5 bases each). The germline V gene encodes CDR1 SEHNR and CDR2 FQNEAQ (reference sequence). V was cut by 6 bases and J by 3 bases, with 15 bases left in between. The length of the CDR3 is 14 residues. The CDR3 reads CASRSGAGSYEQYF. The CDR3 region has the DNA TGTGCCAGCAGATCAGGTGCAGGGAGCTACGAGCAGTACTTC. Full variable domain (outside the CDR3, taken from reference TRBV7-9 and TRBJ2-7): DTGVSQNPRHKITKRGQNVTFRCDPISEHNRLYWYRQTLGQGPEFLTYFQNEAQLEKSRLLSDRFSAERPKGSFSTLEIQRTEQGDSAMYLCASRSGAGSYEQYFGPGTRLTVT.

Details on this clonotype: This may be a read error: a much more frequent sequence differs by one nucleotide. V usage is TRBV10-3 and J usage is TRBJ1-1, with a weak D call TRBD1 (6 bases). CDR1 and CDR2 (germline): ENHRY, SYGVKD. The CDR3 totals 14 residues. The V and J ends lost 4 bases and 7 bases respectively, with 16 bases between them. As DNA, the CDR3 is TGTGCCATCAGTGTGAGTCAGGACAGCAATGAAGCTTTCTTT. Translation: CAISVSQDSNEAFF.

This sequence joins TRBV6-2 or TRBV6-3 and TRBJ2-1; 9 nucleotides agree with TRBD2. CDR3 length: 16 amino acids. V trimming: 7 bases; J trimming: 9 bases; junction bases outside the gene matches: 16. Germline loops: CDR1 MNHEY, CDR2 SVGEGT. The CDR3 sequence is CASTHRASGVPIEQFF. The CDR3 DNA reads TGTGCCAGCACCCATCGGGCTAGCGGGGTGCCTATTGAGCAGTTCTTC.

This clonotype was seen repeatedly, ten times or more. The genes are TRBV28 and TRBJ1-1, with 7 bases aligning to TRBD1. The CDR3 runs 15 residues. Germline CDR1 MDHEN, CDR2 SYDVKM. The junction had 15 bases not matched to a gene; V was cut back by 7 bases and J by 7 bases. The CDR3 here is CASKPLFSGGGEAFF. Here the CDR3 DNA reads TGTGCCAGCAAACCCCTCTTCTCAGGGGGGGGTGAAGCTTTCTTT.

This clonotype was recorded many times. This chain uses TRBV4-3 with TRBJ2-1; TRBD2 aligns across 14 bases. The germline CDR1 and CDR2 sequences are LGHNA and YSLEER. Losses at the gene ends were 0 bases for V and 4 bases for J; bases not matched to a gene: 14. This CDR3 spans 21 amino acids. The CDR3 DNA follows: TGCGCCAGCAGCCAAGAGTGGTTGCCCGGGACTAGCGGGAGCACTTACAATGAGCAGTTCTTC. It yields the protein CASSQEWLPGTSGSTYNEQFF.

This clonotype was observed a few times. The CDR3 DNA follows: TGTGCCACCAGTGATTCCACTAGCGTCTCCTACAATGAGCAGTTCTTC. This encodes CATSDSTSVSYNEQFF. The J gene is TRBJ2-1, the V gene TRBV24-1; TRBD2 agrees at 7 bases. Losses at the gene ends were 2 bases for V and 0 bases for J; bases not matched to a gene: 3. The CDR3 length is 16 residues. Per the germline V gene, CDR1 is KGHDR and CDR2 is SFDVKD.

This clonotype was seen more than once but under ten times. V gene TRBV5-1 combines with J gene TRBJ2-1; the match to TRBD2 covers 11 bases. This CDR3 is built from 16 residues. V was clipped by 4 bases and J by 0 bases; unmatched bases: 3. In germline, CDR1 is SGHRS, CDR2 YFSETQ. CDR3 protein: CASSTGLAGSYNEQFF. The CDR3 DNA sequence: TGCGCCAGCAGCACTGGACTAGCGGGCTCCTACAATGAGCAGTTCTTC.

There are many counts of this clonotype. The J gene is TRBJ1-5, the V gene TRBV15; the D gene is possibly TRBD1 (6 bases). This CDR3 contains 15 residues. V gave up 0 bases and J gave up 1 base, with 7 bases separating them. Germline lookup yields CDR1 LNHNV and CDR2 YYDKDF (reference sequence). The CDR3 DNA follows: TGTGCCACCAGCAGAGACAGGGGCAGCAATCAGCCCCAGCATTTT. Amino acids: CATSRDRGSNQPQHF.